Listed here are 22 T cell receptor beta chains from one sample, sequenced in a study of cytomegalovirus exposure and HLA in healthy donors. PCR used 60 Vbeta primers and 13 Jbeta primers. Sequencing used immunoSEQ multiplex PCR; TCRdb keeps in-frame clones, though not all of them. The table includes about 64,000 clones, around 77% detected once. The sequencing sample was made of PBMCs. The receptors were sampled from a male donor in good health and CMV-seropositive.

The V call is TRBV9, the J call TRBJ2-3; D perhaps matches TRBD1 (5 bases). Between the trimmed V and J ends, which lost 2 bases and 8 bases, there was a span of 12 bases. Per the germline V gene, CDR1 is SGDLS and CDR2 is YYNGEE. The CDR3 sequence is 13 residues long. The CDR3 protein is CASSVRQTGTQYF. CDR3 DNA: TGTGCCAGCAGCGTGAGACAGACGGGTACGCAGTATTTT.

The gene calls are TRBV5-5 and TRBJ2-3, with 7 bases aligning to TRBD2. Germline V CDR1 and CDR2: SGHKS, YYEKEE (reference sequence). The CDR3 spans 17 residues. Trimming cost V 0 bases and J 0 bases; bases outside gene matches: 7. The CDR3 protein is CASSLDRLADSTDTQYF. CDR3 DNA sequence: TGTGCCAGCAGCTTGGATCGGCTAGCGGACAGCACAGATACGCAGTATTTT.

The V and J genes are TRBV5-1 and TRBJ1-2; TRBD1 agrees at 11 bases. Germline values: CDR1 SGHRS, CDR2 YFSETQ. V lost 3 bases and J lost 4; bases outside the gene matches: 2. The CDR3 is 14 residues long. As DNA, the CDR3 is TGCGCCAGCAGCTCGGGACAGGGGGGCTATGGCTACACCTTC. Encoded protein: CASSSGQGGYGYTF.

The chain joins TRBV4-3 to TRBJ2-7; 7 bases are shared with TRBD1. V lost 6 bases to trimming and J lost 1 base; unmatched junction nucleotides: 6. Germline lookup yields CDR1 LGHNA and CDR2 YSLEER. There are 14 residues in the CDR3. The CDR3 bases are TGCGCCAGCAGTAAGGGGGCAGATTCCTACGAGCAGTACTTC. This gives the protein CASSKGADSYEQYF.

This rearrangement joins TRBV9 to TRBJ1-5, with a weak D call TRBD1 (6 bases). Deletions cut 4 bases from V and 0 bases from J, with 14 bases between. CDR1 and CDR2 (germline): SGDLS, YYNGEE. This CDR3 is built from 16 residues. The CDR3 loop is CASSSGQGNSNQPQHF. CDR3 coding DNA: TGTGCCAGCAGCTCGGGGCAGGGGAATAGCAATCAGCCCCAGCATTTT.

This clone was observed a few times. The V and J genes are TRBV5-1 and TRBJ2-7; 8 nucleotides line up with TRBD1. CDR1 and CDR2 (germline): SGHRS, YFSETQ. This CDR3 is built from 13 residues. V trimming: 4 bases; J trimming: 5 bases; junction bases outside the gene matches: 5. CDR3 nucleotide sequence: TGCGCCAGCAGCCCCTGGACAGGGAACGAGCAGTACTTC. It yields the protein CASSPWTGNEQYF.

The chain uses TRBV4-3 and TRBJ1-5; the D gene is possibly TRBD1 (5 bases). Between the trimmed V and J ends, which lost 4 bases and 3 bases, there was a span of 16 bases. Germline V gene lookup returns CDR1 LGHNA and CDR2 YSLEER. This CDR3 has 16 amino acids. The CDR3 sequence is CASSPGYSIPNQPQHF. The CDR3 DNA sequence: TGCGCCAGCAGCCCAGGGTACAGTATACCCAATCAGCCCCAGCATTTT.

This clone was observed a few times. The gene calls are TRBV7-9 and TRBJ2-7; D uncertain. V was trimmed by 5 bases and J by 2 bases, leaving 4 bases between them. The CDR3 loop spans 11 amino acids. Germline CDR1 and CDR2: SEHNR and FQNEAQ (reference sequence). Here the CDR3 reads CASSRTYEQYF. CDR3 coding DNA: TGTGCCAGCAGCCGTACCTACGAGCAGTACTTC.

The V and J genes are TRBV28 and TRBJ1-1, with TRBD1 identical over 9 bases. The CDR3 spans 12 residues. With V trimmed by 5 bases and J by 11 bases, 6 bases remained unmatched. The V gene's germline CDR1 is MDHEN and CDR2 SYDVKM. The CDR3 region is CASSTGQGRAFF. The CDR3 DNA follows: TGTGCCAGCAGTACGGGACAGGGTAGGGCTTTCTTT.

The chain couples TRBV4-3 to TRBJ2-4; 8 bases map to TRBD2. Trimming at V came to 0 bases and at J to 7 bases, leaving 11 bases not matched to a gene. The germline V gene encodes CDR1 LGHNA and CDR2 YSLEER. CDR3 length equals 17 residues. CDR3 sequence: CASSQELGAGVKNIQYF. The CDR3 DNA follows: TGCGCCAGCAGCCAAGAGTTGGGAGCGGGGGTTAAGAACATTCAGTACTTC.

V gene TRBV6-6 combines with J gene TRBJ1-1, with D possibly TRBD1 on 5 matching bases. The V gene's germline CDR1 is MNHNY and CDR2 SVGAGI (reference sequence). With 1 base removed from V and 1 base from J, the gap between germline ends came to 7 bases. The CDR3 runs 14 residues. The DNA for the CDR3 is TGTGCCAGCAGTTACTTAGACAGGAACACTGAAGCTTTCTTT. Its protein product is CASSYLDRNTEAFF.

The chain joins TRBV7-3 to TRBJ2-1, with D possibly TRBD2 on 6 matching bases. There are 12 residues in the CDR3. The V and J ends lost 6 bases and 10 bases respectively, with 13 bases between them. Germline assignment: CDR1 SGHTA and CDR2 FQGTGA. CDR3 coding DNA: TGTGCCAGCAGTTTACCTCGGGGGGAGCAGTTCTTC. Translation gives CASSLPRGEQFF. The full variable domain, with the rest looked up from reference TRBV7-3 and TRBJ2-1, is GAGVSQTPSNKVTEKGKYVELRCDPISGHTALYWYRQSLGQGPEFLIYFQGTGAADDSGLPNDRFFAVRPEGSVSTLKIQRTERGDSAVYLCASSLPRGEQFFGPGTRLTVL.

The rearrangement joins TRBV5-6 to TRBJ2-2; 7 nucleotides agree with TRBD2. The CDR3 contains 15 residues. Trimming removed 2 bases from V and 0 bases from J; junction bases left unmatched: 1. Germline assignment: CDR1 SGHDT and CDR2 YYEEEE. CDR3 in amino acids: CASSLAGTNTGELFF. CDR3 nucleotide sequence: TGTGCCAGCAGCTTAGCGGGGACGAACACCGGGGAGCTGTTTTTT.

The chain couples TRBV19 to TRBJ1-6; 7 nucleotides match TRBD1. The CDR3 loop spans 14 amino acids. J was trimmed by 10 bases and V by 6 bases; bases with no gene match: 9. Germline V gene data show CDR1 as LNHDA and CDR2 as SQIVND (reference sequence). The CDR3 DNA sequence: TGTGCCAGTAGAATGGACAGGTACGGCTCACCCCTCCACTTT. It is translated as CASRMDRYGSPLHF.

This sequence joins TRBV27 and TRBJ2-7; 7 positions match TRBD1. The length of the CDR3 is 13 residues. CDR1 MNHEY and CDR2 SMNVEV come from the germline V gene (reference sequence). With 3 bases clipped from V and 5 bases from J, the junction kept 4 bases outside the gene matches. The CDR3 loop reads CASSLTQGNEQYF. The CDR3 DNA is TGTGCCAGCAGTTTGACACAGGGGAACGAGCAGTACTTC.

This chain links TRBV2 with TRBJ1-1; weak D call: TRBD1 (5 bases). The V gene's germline CDR1 is SNHLY and CDR2 FYNNEI. The CDR3 totals 16 residues. With 6 bases removed from V and 1 base from J, the gap between germline ends came to 18 bases. CDR3 region: CASRGGVSGSNTEAFF. The DNA for the CDR3 is TGTGCCAGCAGGGGAGGGGTTTCCGGGTCGAACACTGAAGCTTTCTTT.

The chain links TRBV4-3 to TRBJ1-2, with D maybe TRBD1 (6 bases). Germline V gene data show CDR1 as LGHNA and CDR2 as YSLEER. The V gene lost 4 bases and the J gene lost 2 bases, with 8 bases spanning the gap. The CDR3 has 13 amino acids. The CDR3 spells CASSRQANYGYTF. DNA of the CDR3: TGCGCCAGCAGCCGACAGGCGAACTATGGCTACACCTTC.

The chain has TRBV19 and TRBJ2-3, with 12 bases lining up with TRBD2. Unmatched junction bases numbered 15, after V lost 4 bases and J lost 4 bases. The germline gives CDR1 LNHDA, CDR2 SQIVND (reference sequence). The CDR3 has 19 residues. Written as DNA, the CDR3 is TGTGCCAGTAGTAGCCCGGCGCTAGCGGGGGGGCCGATCCCAGATACGCAGTATTTT. This codes for CASSSPALAGGPIPDTQYF.

The sample holds one count of this clone. The chain recombines TRBV5-4 with TRBJ2-5; 7 bases agree with TRBD2. Germline V gives CDR1 SGHNT, CDR2 YYREEE (reference sequence). The CDR3 totals 16 residues. Trimming took 4 bases from V and 3 from J; bases not matched to a gene: 12. CDR3 sequence: CASSHLPQRGEETQYF. DNA of the CDR3: TGTGCCAGCAGCCACCTCCCTCAGCGGGGCGAAGAGACCCAGTACTTC.

This rearrangement joins TRBV5-1 to TRBJ2-7, with 12 bases that match TRBD2. The CDR3 covers 15 residues. CDR1 SGHRS and CDR2 YFSETQ come from the germline V gene. V lost 1 base and J lost 7; bases outside the gene matches: 6. The CDR3 here is CASSLRTSGAREQYF. CDR3 coding DNA: TGCGCCAGCAGCTTGAGGACTAGCGGGGCGAGGGAGCAGTACTTC.

The rearrangement joins TRBV15 to TRBJ2-1, with D maybe TRBD2 (6 bases). Trimming cost V 5 bases and J 2 bases, with 25 bases left between them. The germline V gene has CDR1 LNHNV and CDR2 YYDKDF (reference sequence). The CDR3 extends over 19 amino acids. This chain's CDR3 is CATSPGELVGQSPYNEQFF. CDR3 nucleotides: TGTGCCACCAGCCCGGGGGAACTAGTGGGCCAAAGCCCCTACAATGAGCAGTTCTTC.

This chain connects TRBV30 to TRBJ1-2; no clear D gene. V lost 2 bases, J lost 0 bases, and 10 bases lay in between. Germline CDR1 reads GTSNPN; CDR2 reads SVGIG (reference sequence). The CDR3 loop spans 14 amino acids. The CDR3 coding sequence is TGTGCCTGGAGTACCGGCGGCGCTAACTATGGCTACACCTTC. Protein product: CAWSTGGANYGYTF.